Only a few counts were recorded for the clone carrying this T cell receptor (beta chain). Its antigen is not known. These data come from a study of identical twins. Study results and caveats: Insertion counts were lower in abundant cord blood beta clonotypes, a trend that memory repertoires did not show. Models predicted less out-of-frame TCR alpha sharing in monozygotic twins than was found.

CDR3 length: 16 residues. The V gene end was trimmed by 6 bases and the J gene end by 4 bases; junction bases not matched to a gene: 9. TCRdb itself ran the 5' RACE reads through MiXCR, one entry per CDR3 protein. The repertoire holds a few hundred thousand distinct CDR3 sequences, with 9.6% as singletons. These data also formed part of another study, on yellow fever vaccine responses in identical twins.

Sequenced: PBMCs. This receptor was obtained from a woman under 30 in good health. This chain connects TRBV12-3 or TRBV12-4 to TRBJ2-6, with TRBD2 identical over 7 bases. The CDR3 sequence is CASSRVGGYGANVLTF. The CDR3 nucleotides are TGTGCCAGCAGCCGGGTCGGGGGGTACGGGGCCAACGTCCTGACTTTC.